This TCR beta chain was retrieved from a study of human T cells and chemical hapten exposure. Time point: patch test 1, 2 weeks after DPC sensitization. The treatment denotes: therapeutic diphenylcyclopropenone sensitization with weekly scalp DPC. The starting material, unfractionated whole blood, was used for total RNA extraction. TCRdb re-analysed the RACE reads in MiXCR, keeping a single row per CDR3 protein. This table holds approximately 57,000 distinct CDR3 sequences, about 9.3% found once. The specimen was whole blood, collected in connection with sensitization to the hapten diphenylcyclopropenone (DPC). This clonotype was obtained from a woman aged 40 to 50 with alopecia areata. Some clones in this sample may be carry-over from other donors' samples.

The CDR3 nucleotides read TGTGCCAGCAGCTTTGCCGAGAGGGGGCGAAGGAACGAGCAGTACTTC. Protein product: CASSFAERGRRNEQYF. The rearrangement links TRBV7-2 to TRBJ2-7, with 7 bases lining up with TRBD1. Germline CDR1 reads SGHTA; CDR2 reads FQGNSA. CDR3 length: 16 amino acids. Trimming removed 3 bases from V and 5 bases from J; junction bases left unmatched: 13.